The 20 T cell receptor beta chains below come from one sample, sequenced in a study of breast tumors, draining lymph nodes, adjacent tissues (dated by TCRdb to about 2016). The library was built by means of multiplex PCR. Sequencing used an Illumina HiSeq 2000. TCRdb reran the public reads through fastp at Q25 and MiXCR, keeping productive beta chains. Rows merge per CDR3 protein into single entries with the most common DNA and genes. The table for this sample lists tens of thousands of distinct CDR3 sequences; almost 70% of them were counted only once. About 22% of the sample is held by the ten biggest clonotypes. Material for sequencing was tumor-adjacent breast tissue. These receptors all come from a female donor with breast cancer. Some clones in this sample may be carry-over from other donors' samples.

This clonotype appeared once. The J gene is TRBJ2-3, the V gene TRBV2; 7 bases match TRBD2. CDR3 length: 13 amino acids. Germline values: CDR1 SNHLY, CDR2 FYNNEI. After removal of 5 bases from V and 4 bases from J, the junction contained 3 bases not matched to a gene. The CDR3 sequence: CASSPGLADTQYF. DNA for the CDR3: TGTGCCAGCAGTCCCGGACTAGCAGATACGCAGTATTTT.

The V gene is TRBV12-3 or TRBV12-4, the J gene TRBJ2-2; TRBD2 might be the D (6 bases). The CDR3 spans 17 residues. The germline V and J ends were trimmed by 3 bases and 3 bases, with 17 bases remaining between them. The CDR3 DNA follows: TGTGCCAGCAGTTTTTGGAGGGGCGGAAGGGACACCGGGGAGCTGTTTTTT. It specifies CASSFWRGGRDTGELFF.

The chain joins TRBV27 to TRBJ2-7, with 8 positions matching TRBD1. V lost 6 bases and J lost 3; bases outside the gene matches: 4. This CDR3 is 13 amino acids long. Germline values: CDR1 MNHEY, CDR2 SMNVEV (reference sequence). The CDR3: CASSPGQVYEQYF. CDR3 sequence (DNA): TGTGCCAGCAGCCCGGGACAGGTCTACGAGCAGTACTTC.

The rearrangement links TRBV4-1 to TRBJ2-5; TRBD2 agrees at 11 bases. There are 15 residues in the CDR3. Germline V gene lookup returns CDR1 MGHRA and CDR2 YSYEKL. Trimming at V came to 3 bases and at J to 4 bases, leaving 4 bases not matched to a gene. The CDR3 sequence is CASSHGGLAGETQYF. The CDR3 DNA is TGCGCCAGCAGCCACGGAGGACTAGCGGGAGAGACCCAGTACTTC.

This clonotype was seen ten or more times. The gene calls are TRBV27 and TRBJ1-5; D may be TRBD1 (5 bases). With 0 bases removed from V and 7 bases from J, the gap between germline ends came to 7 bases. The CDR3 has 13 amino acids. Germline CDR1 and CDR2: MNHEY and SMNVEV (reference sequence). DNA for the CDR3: TGTGCCAGCAGTTTATCCCAGGGCCAGCCCCAGCATTTT. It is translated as CASSLSQGQPQHF.

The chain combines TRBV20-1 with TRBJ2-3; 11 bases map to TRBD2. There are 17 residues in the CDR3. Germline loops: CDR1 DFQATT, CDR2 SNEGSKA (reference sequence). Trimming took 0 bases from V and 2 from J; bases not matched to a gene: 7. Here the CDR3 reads CSARDDGTSGITDTQYF. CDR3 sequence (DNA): TGCAGTGCTAGAGACGACGGGACTAGCGGAATCACAGATACGCAGTATTTT.

The DNA for the CDR3 is TGTGCCAGCAGCCAAGTAATGGAAGGCGAGCAGTACTTC. Its protein product is CASSQVMEGEQYF. This chain connects TRBV14 to TRBJ2-7; no firm D call. The CDR3 length is 13 residues. Trimming removed 1 base from V and 6 bases from J, with 10 bases in between. Germline V gene data show CDR1 as SGHDN and CDR2 as FVKESK.

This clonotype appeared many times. The CDR3 nucleotides read TGTGCCAGCAGTATGACAGGATCTAGCACAGATACGCAGTATTTT. Translating gives CASSMTGSSTDTQYF. This chain joins TRBV7-9 and TRBJ2-3; D is perhaps TRBD1 (6 bases). The germline V and J ends were trimmed by 6 bases and 0 bases, with 13 bases remaining between them. Germline CDR1 SEHNR, CDR2 FQNEAQ (reference sequence). The CDR3 runs to 15 residues.

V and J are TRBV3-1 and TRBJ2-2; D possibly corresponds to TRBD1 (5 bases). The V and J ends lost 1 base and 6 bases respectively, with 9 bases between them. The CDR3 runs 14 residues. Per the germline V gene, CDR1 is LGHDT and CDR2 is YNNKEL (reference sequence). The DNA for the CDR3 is TGTGCCAGCAGCCAAGCCAGGGTGGCCGGGGAGCTGTTTTTT. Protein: CASSQARVAGELFF.

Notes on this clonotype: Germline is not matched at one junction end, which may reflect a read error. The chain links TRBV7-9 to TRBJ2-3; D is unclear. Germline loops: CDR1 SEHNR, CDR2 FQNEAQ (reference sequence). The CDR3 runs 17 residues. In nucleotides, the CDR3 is TGTGCTAGCAGCTTAGCTGATGGCCAAGTCCCCACAGATACGCAGTATTTT. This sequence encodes CASSLADGQVPTDTQYF.

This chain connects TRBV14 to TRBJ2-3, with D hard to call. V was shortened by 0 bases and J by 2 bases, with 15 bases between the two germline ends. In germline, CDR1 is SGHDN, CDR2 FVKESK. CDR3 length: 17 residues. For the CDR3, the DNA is TGTGCCAGCAGCCAAGAGTCCCCTCTGTGGATCACAGATACGCAGTATTTT. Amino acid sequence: CASSQESPLWITDTQYF.

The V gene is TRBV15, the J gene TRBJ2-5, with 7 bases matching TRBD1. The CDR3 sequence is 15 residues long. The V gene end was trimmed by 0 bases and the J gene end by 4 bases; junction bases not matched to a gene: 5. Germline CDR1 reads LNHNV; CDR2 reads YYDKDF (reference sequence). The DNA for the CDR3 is TGTGCCACCAGCAGAGATGTGGCAGGGGGAGAGACCCAGTACTTC. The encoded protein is CATSRDVAGGETQYF.

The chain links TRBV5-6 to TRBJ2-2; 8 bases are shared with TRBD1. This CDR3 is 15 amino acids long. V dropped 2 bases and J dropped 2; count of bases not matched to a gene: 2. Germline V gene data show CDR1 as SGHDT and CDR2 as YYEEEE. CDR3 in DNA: TGTGCCAGCAGCTTCAGGGGGCGTAACACCGGGGAGCTGTTTTTT. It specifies CASSFRGRNTGELFF.

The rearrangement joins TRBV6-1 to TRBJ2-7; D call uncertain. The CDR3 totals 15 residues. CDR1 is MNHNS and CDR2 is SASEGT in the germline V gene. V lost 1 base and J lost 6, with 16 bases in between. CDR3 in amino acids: CASSEEDRTSAEQYF. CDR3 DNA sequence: TGTGCCAGCAGTGAAGAGGACCGGACCTCCGCCGAGCAGTACTTC.

Here the CDR3 DNA reads TGTGCCAGCAGCGGAGAGGGACAGCGCACCGGGGAGCTGTTTTTT. Protein: CASSGEGQRTGELFF. The J gene is TRBJ2-2, the V gene TRBV7-3; TRBD1 matches 7 bases. CDR3 size: 15 residues. Germline CDR1 SGHTA, CDR2 FQGTGA. Germline trimming cut 5 bases from V and 4 bases from J; bases unmatched to any gene: 7.

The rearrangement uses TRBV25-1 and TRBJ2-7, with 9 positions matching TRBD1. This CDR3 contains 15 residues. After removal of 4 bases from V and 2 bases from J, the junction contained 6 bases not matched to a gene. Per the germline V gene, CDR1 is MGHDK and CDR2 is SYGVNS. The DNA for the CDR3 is TGTGCCAGCAGTGGGGTGGGACAGGGCCCCTACGAGCAGTACTTC. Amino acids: CASSGVGQGPYEQYF.

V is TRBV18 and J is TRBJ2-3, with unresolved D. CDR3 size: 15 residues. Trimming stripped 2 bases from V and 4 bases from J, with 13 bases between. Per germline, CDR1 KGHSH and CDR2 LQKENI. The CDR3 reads CASSPRISSADTQYF. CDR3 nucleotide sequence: TGTGCCAGCTCACCAAGGATTAGTAGTGCAGATACGCAGTATTTT.

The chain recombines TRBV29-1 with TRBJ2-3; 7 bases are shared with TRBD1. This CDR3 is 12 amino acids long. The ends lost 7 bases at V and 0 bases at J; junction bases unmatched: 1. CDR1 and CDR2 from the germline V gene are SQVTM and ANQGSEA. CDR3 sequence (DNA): TGCAGCGACAGGGGAAGCACAGATACGCAGTATTTT. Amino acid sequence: CSDRGSTDTQYF.

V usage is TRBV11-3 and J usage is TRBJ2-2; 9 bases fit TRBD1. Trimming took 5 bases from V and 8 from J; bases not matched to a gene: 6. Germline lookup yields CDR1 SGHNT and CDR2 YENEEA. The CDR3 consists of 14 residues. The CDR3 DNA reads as TGTGCCAGCAGCGCAAACAGGGGGCTGGGGGAGCTGTTTTTT. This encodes CASSANRGLGELFF.

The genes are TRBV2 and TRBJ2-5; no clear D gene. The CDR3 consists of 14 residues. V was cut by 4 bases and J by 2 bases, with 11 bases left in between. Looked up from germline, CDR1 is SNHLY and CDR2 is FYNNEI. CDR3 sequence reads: CASSGWSRQETQYF. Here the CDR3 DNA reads TGTGCCAGCAGTGGATGGAGCAGGCAAGAGACCCAGTACTTC. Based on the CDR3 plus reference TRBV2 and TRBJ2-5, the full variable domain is EPEVTQTPSHQVTQMGQEVILRCVPISNHLYFYWYRQILGQKVEFLVSFYNNEISEKSEIFDDQFSVERPDGSNFTLKIRSTKLEDSAMYFCASSGWSRQETQYFGPGTRLLVL.